The 27 T cell receptor beta chains listed next were all sequenced from one sample in a study of cytomegalovirus exposure and HLA in healthy donors (dated by TCRdb to 2016 to 2017). Library preparation used the immunoSEQ multiplex PCR assay. The multiplex PCR relied on a mix of 60 forward primers for TCR Vbeta segments and 13 reverse primers for TCR Jbeta segments. Imported from immuneACCESS, the table was reduced by TCRdb to in-frame sequences with V and J called. These copies leave out some clones; in studies compared against another copy, an unresolved V gene accounts for under half, and the cause of the remainder is not known. The sample includes hundreds of thousands of clones, with about 85% observed a single time. The ten top clones hold roughly 0.24% of the sample. The sample taken for sequencing was PBMCs. The receptors originated from a girl under 10 years old in good health and CMV-seronegative.

The gene calls are TRBV5-8 and TRBJ1-2; 7 bases match TRBD1. Unmatched junction bases numbered 4, after V lost 4 bases and J lost 4 bases. This CDR3 contains 13 residues. CDR1 and CDR2 (germline): SGHTS, YDEGEE. The CDR3 sequence is CASSPRGSYGYTF. The CDR3 DNA reads as TGTGCCAGCAGCCCCAGGGGGAGCTATGGCTACACCTTC.

The chain recombines TRBV4-1 with TRBJ2-2; 8 nucleotides match TRBD2. The junction had 14 bases not matched to a gene; V was cut back by 1 base and J by 7 bases. Germline V gives CDR1 MGHRA, CDR2 YSYEKL. CDR3 length: 18 amino acids. This chain's CDR3 is CASSQVFIGGAGIGELFF. In DNA, the CDR3 is TGCGCCAGCAGCCAAGTGTTTATCGGGGGGGCAGGGATCGGGGAGCTGTTTTTT.

The chain carries TRBV29-1 and TRBJ2-3; 7 nucleotides align to TRBD2. This CDR3 spans 15 amino acids. V lost 7 bases and J lost 2; bases outside the gene matches: 12. CDR1 is SQVTM, CDR2 ANQGSEA, per germline. The CDR3 DNA sequence: TGCAGCGGGGGCCCCGGGACTACTCTCACAGATACGCAGTATTTT. Translation: CSGGPGTTLTDTQYF.

This rearrangement joins TRBV6-1 to TRBJ2-3; TRBD2 agrees at 10 bases. The junction had 6 bases not matched to a gene; V was cut back by 2 bases and J by 7 bases. This CDR3 comprises 15 residues. Per germline, CDR1 MNHNS and CDR2 SASEGT. The CDR3 is CASSELAGAGNTQYF. DNA for the CDR3: TGTGCCAGCAGTGAACTAGCGGGGGCAGGGAATACGCAGTATTTT.

This chain connects TRBV5-6 to TRBJ2-5; 7 bases fit TRBD2. Germline values: CDR1 SGHDT, CDR2 YYEEEE. After removal of 0 bases from V and 7 bases from J, the junction contained 3 bases not matched to a gene. CDR3 size: 13 residues. Here the CDR3 DNA reads TGTGCCAGCAGCTTGGGCAGGGAGGGGACCCAGTACTTC. Translated: CASSLGREGTQYF.

J is TRBJ2-6 and V is TRBV2, with TRBD1 identical over 8 bases. The CDR3 loop spans 18 amino acids. Trimming at V came to 4 bases and at J to 0 bases, leaving 8 bases not matched to a gene. Germline values: CDR1 SNHLY, CDR2 FYNNEI. The CDR3 reads CASSAGQGGISGANVLTF. The CDR3 nucleotides are TGTGCCAGCAGTGCCGGACAGGGTGGGATCTCTGGGGCCAACGTCCTGACTTTC.

The rearrangement uses TRBV5-1 and TRBJ1-2; 9 nucleotides align to TRBD1. This CDR3 has 13 residues. CDR1 SGHRS and CDR2 YFSETQ come from the germline V gene. V was clipped by 3 bases and J by 8 bases; unmatched bases: 5. The chain's CDR3 is CASSSGQGQGYTF. The CDR3, as DNA: TGCGCCAGCAGCTCAGGACAGGGGCAGGGCTACACCTTC.

This chain links TRBV7-9 with TRBJ1-2; tentative D call: TRBD1 (6 bases). The CDR3 covers 16 residues. In germline, CDR1 is SEHNR, CDR2 FQNEAQ (reference sequence). V was cut by 5 bases and J by 1 base, with 17 bases left in between. CDR3 in DNA: TGTGCCAGCAGCCGAGCAGGGACAAGGGTTAACTATGGCTACACCTTC. Translating gives CASSRAGTRVNYGYTF.

The chain uses TRBV15 and TRBJ1-5; D not resolved. Trimming took 0 bases from V and 6 from J, leaving 15 bases between them. The length of the CDR3 is 16 residues. CDR1 and CDR2 (germline): LNHNV, YYDKDF (reference sequence). CDR3 in amino acids: CATSRDLIGLSQPQHF. In DNA, the CDR3 is TGTGCCACCAGCAGAGATCTTATCGGACTCTCTCAGCCCCAGCATTTT.

The V gene is TRBV30, the J gene TRBJ2-7, with TRBD2 as a possible D gene (6 bases). Deletions cut 2 bases from V and 5 bases from J, with 16 bases between. There are 14 residues in the CDR3. The germline gives CDR1 GTSNPN, CDR2 SVGIG (reference sequence). The CDR3 loop reads CAWSRSSVINEQYF. DNA for the CDR3: TGTGCCTGGAGTCGGTCTAGCGTAATCAACGAGCAGTACTTC.

This clone was picked up one time. The V gene is TRBV19, the J gene TRBJ1-1; D gene unclear. Per germline, CDR1 LNHDA and CDR2 SQIVND (reference sequence). The CDR3 totals 14 residues. The V end lost 5 bases, the J end lost 3 bases, and 13 bases lay between the germline ends. The CDR3 DNA is TGTGCCAGTAGTTGGGAGGGATTGTACACTGAAGCTTTCTTT. It codes for CASSWEGLYTEAFF.

This chain joins TRBV12-5 and TRBJ1-5; D call uncertain. CDR1 and CDR2 (germline): LGHNT, FRNRAP. The CDR3 is 11 amino acids. Trimming removed 6 bases at V and 3 bases at J, with 3 bases between. Here the CDR3 DNA reads TGTGCTAGTGGCCACAATCAGCCCCAGCATTTT. Translating it yields CASGHNQPQHF.

This clone was counted once. The rearrangement joins TRBV2 to TRBJ2-1; 10 bases line up with TRBD2. The CDR3 is made up of 18 amino acids. Per germline, CDR1 SNHLY and CDR2 FYNNEI. Trimming at V came to 2 bases and at J to 0 bases, leaving 7 bases not matched to a gene. DNA for the CDR3: TGTGCCAGCAGTGAACCAGCGGGAGGGCGAGGCTCCTACAATGAGCAGTTCTTC. Translating gives CASSEPAGGRGSYNEQFF.

The chain recombines TRBV9 with TRBJ1-6; the match to TRBD1 covers 7 bases. After removal of 4 bases from V and 2 bases from J, the junction contained 6 bases not matched to a gene. Germline V gene sequence: CDR1 SGDLS, CDR2 YYNGEE. CDR3 length equals 16 residues. The CDR3 DNA sequence: TGTGCCAGCAGCCCCAGGGGGGACACCTATAATTCACCCCTCCACTTT. It codes for CASSPRGDTYNSPLHF.

The V gene is TRBV20-1, the J gene TRBJ1-1; D is unclear. From germline, CDR1 is DFQATT and CDR2 SNEGSKA (reference sequence). V was trimmed by 5 bases and J by 1 base, leaving 5 bases between them. The CDR3 consists of 11 residues. CDR3 sequence (DNA): TGCAGTGCTCTGTGGAACACTGAAGCTTTCTTT. Translation gives CSALWNTEAFF.

The gene calls are TRBV6-1 and TRBJ2-1, with TRBD2 matching over 10 bases. CDR3 length equals 17 residues. The V gene's germline CDR1 is MNHNS and CDR2 SASEGT. The trim removed 1 base at V and 4 bases at J, leaving 7 bases unmatched. CDR3 sequence: CASSEGLAGEPYNEQFF. The CDR3 DNA is TGTGCCAGCAGTGAAGGGCTAGCGGGAGAACCTTACAATGAGCAGTTCTTC.

The chain employs TRBV7-6 and TRBJ2-7; tentative D call: TRBD1 (7 bases). This CDR3 region has 16 residues. V dropped 6 bases and J dropped 2 bases, with 20 bases sitting between them. Germline V gives CDR1 SGHVS, CDR2 FNYEAQ. CDR3 amino acids: CASSPAGTDPAYEQYF. DNA for the CDR3: TGTGCCAGCAGTCCTGCGGGGACAGATCCCGCCTACGAGCAGTACTTC.

The rearrangement uses TRBV18 and TRBJ2-1; 7 bases align to TRBD2. CDR3 length: 16 residues. Germline lookup yields CDR1 KGHSH and CDR2 LQKENI. Trimming at V came to 4 bases and at J to 1 base, leaving 7 bases not matched to a gene. CDR3 region: CASSQILAVSYNEQFF. CDR3 DNA: TGTGCCAGCTCACAAATCCTAGCGGTTTCCTACAATGAGCAGTTCTTC.

The chain carries TRBV28 and TRBJ1-3, with 7 bases lining up with TRBD1. The germline V gene encodes CDR1 MDHEN and CDR2 SYDVKM. The length of the CDR3 is 13 residues. Trimming cost V 10 bases and J 10 bases; bases outside gene matches: 13. The CDR3 region is CAITTGRWGTIYF. The CDR3 DNA reads as TGTGCCATTACGACAGGGCGTTGGGGGACCATATATTTT.

This clone has more than one count but fewer than ten. The chain links TRBV14 to TRBJ1-1, with D possibly being TRBD1 (5 bases). CDR3 length equals 16 residues. Trimming left V 6 bases short and J 1 base short, with 18 bases between. Germline loops: CDR1 SGHDN, CDR2 FVKESK. CDR3 amino acids: CASRRISSRANTEAFF. The CDR3 bases are TGTGCCAGCAGACGGATTAGTAGCAGGGCGAACACTGAAGCTTTCTTT.

This clone was counted once. The chain uses TRBV6-5 and TRBJ2-5; tentative D call: TRBD1 (6 bases). The end of the DNA aligns better with TRBJ2-7, so the J call may be wrong. There are 15 residues in the CDR3. CDR1 is MNHEY, CDR2 SVGAGI, per germline. In nucleotides, the CDR3 is TGTGCCAGCAGGATGAGCAGGGGTCATACCTACGAGCAGTACTTC. It translates to CASRMSRGHTYEQYF.

This clone was counted a few times. V gene TRBV10-3 combines with J gene TRBJ2-7, with D maybe TRBD1 (5 bases). The CDR3 is 12 residues long. CDR1 and CDR2 (germline): ENHRY, SYGVKD. V was cut by 2 bases and J by 4 bases, with 6 bases left in between. The CDR3 DNA is TGTGCCATCAGTGAGCAGGGTTACGAGCAGTACTTC. It encodes CAISEQGYEQYF.

The chain links TRBV14 to TRBJ2-7; 8 nucleotides line up with TRBD2. CDR1 and CDR2 from the germline V gene are SGHDN and FVKESK. CDR3 length: 18 amino acids. Trimming removed 8 bases from V and 0 bases from J; junction bases left unmatched: 18. In nucleotides, the CDR3 is TGTGCCAGCTCGGGAGGGGCGCCATTCTTAGGCATCTCCTACGAGCAGTACTTC. Translated: CASSGGAPFLGISYEQYF.

This chain links TRBV2 with TRBJ2-5; 14 bases map to TRBD2. Germline V gene data show CDR1 as SNHLY and CDR2 as FYNNEI. Unmatched junction bases numbered 2, after V lost 3 bases and J lost 5 bases. This CDR3 contains 15 residues. The CDR3 DNA sequence: TGTGCCAGCAGTGAGACTAGCGGGAGGGCGGAGACCCAGTACTTC. This translates into CASSETSGRAETQYF.

The V gene is TRBV5-1, the J gene TRBJ2-3, with a possible D match to TRBD1 (6 bases). The CDR3 length is 15 residues. V lost 1 base, J lost 3 bases, and 12 bases lay in between. Germline CDR1 reads SGHRS; CDR2 reads YFSETQ. CDR3 residues: CASSLISGATDTQYF. The CDR3 nucleotides are TGCGCCAGCAGCTTGATATCAGGGGCAACAGATACGCAGTATTTT.

This clone was recorded once. The chain combines TRBV7-9 with TRBJ2-3; no clear D gene. Per germline, CDR1 SEHNR and CDR2 FQNEAQ (reference sequence). CDR3 length: 13 amino acids. Trimming took off 1 base at V and 5 bases at J, with 7 bases between the two ends. The CDR3 here is CASSLGIKDTQYF. The CDR3 nucleotides are TGTGCCAGCAGCTTAGGTATTAAAGATACGCAGTATTTT.

V is TRBV11-2 and J is TRBJ1-1; a possible D gene is TRBD1 (6 bases). Trimming took off 6 bases at V and 4 bases at J, with 12 bases between the two ends. The CDR3 spans 13 residues. Germline V gene lookup returns CDR1 SGHAT and CDR2 FQNNGV. The CDR3 nucleotides are TGTGCCAGCAGACTCGGACAGCCCACTGAAGCTTTCTTT. Translation: CASRLGQPTEAFF.